This TCR beta chain was recovered during a study of T-cell reconstitution after alpha-beta-depleted transplantation in children (TCRdb year 2016). About the investigation overall: T-cell immune reconstitution after TCRalphabeta/CD19-depleted allogeneic hematopoietic cell transplantation in children was quantitatively tracked in the study by means of TCR repertoire profiling. What the research found in general, with its limitations: The frequencies of hyperexpanded clones fell over the following months, and after one year, T-cell counts and TCRbeta diversity were mostly attributed to newly produced T cells. The apparently early recovery of alphabetaT-cell counts about two months after transplant reportedly depended on only several hundred rapidly expanded clones that came from non-depleted graft cells. In some patients, high TCRbeta diversity at day 60 was attributed to recipient T cells and intrathymic progenitors that had survived conditioning.

The CDR3 runs 14 residues from the cysteine to the phenylalanine. The entry retains the CDR3 DNA only, 42 bases that are in frame from base 1. CDR1 SEHNR and CDR2 FQNEAQ were looked up in the germline V gene (reference sequence). The treatment or condition tag for this specimen amounts to: allogeneic hematopoietic cell transplantation with graft depleted of TCRalphabeta T cells and CD19 B cells. TCRalphabeta/CD19-depleted allogeneic hematopoietic cell grafts were given to the transplant recipients, all of whom were children. Library method: PCR. The sequencing machine was an Illumina HiSeq 2500. TCR libraries were prepared with molecular barcoding, using unique molecular identifiers to normalize TCRbeta repertoire quantification. TCRdb reran the public reads through fastp at Q25 and MiXCR, keeping productive beta chains. Each record represents a unique CDR3 protein, reported with the most common genes and DNA among its rows. The sample has under 850,000 distinct CDR3 sequences on record, less than 15% of them singletons. Of the sample, approximately 0.8% is held by the ten largest clones.

This clonotype was counted a few times. Its specific antigen is unknown. Germline and junction disagree at one end, which may indicate a read error. Recombination connected TRBV7-9 to TRBJ2-1; 6 matching bases give a weak D call of TRBD1. The source of this sequence is a girl aged 2 to 10 with congenital amegakaryocytic thrombocytopenia, due to receive a stem cell transplant. Sequenced material: PBMCs, taken before TCRalphabeta/CD19-depleted stem cell transplant. The CDR3 has the sequence CASSLEAGASSEVF. The DNA reads TGTGCCAGCAGCTTAGAAGCAGGGGCGAGTTCCGAGGTCTTC.